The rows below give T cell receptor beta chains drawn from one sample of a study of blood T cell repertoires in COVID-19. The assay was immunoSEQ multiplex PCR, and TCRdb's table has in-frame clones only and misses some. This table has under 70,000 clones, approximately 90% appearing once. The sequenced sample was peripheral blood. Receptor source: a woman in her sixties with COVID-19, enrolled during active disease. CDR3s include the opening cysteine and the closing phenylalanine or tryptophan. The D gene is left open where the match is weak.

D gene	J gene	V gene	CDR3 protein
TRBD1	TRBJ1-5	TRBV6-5	CASSLTGGNQPQHF
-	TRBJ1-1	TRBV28	CASKGTNQNTEAFF
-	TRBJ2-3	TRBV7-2	CASRIQGSRTDTQYF
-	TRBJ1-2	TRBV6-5	CASSYLRSESPYGYTF
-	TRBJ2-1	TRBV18	CASSPTPINEQFF
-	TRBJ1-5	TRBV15	CATSREPLRASNQPQHF
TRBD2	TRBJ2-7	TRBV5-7	CASSGRLAGAYEQYF
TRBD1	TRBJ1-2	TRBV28	CASSFHRGGFGYTF
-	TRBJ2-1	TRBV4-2	CASSQDGPRVHTEQFF
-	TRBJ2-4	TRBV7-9	CASSLVRSAKNIQYF
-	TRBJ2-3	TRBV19	CANSATRTDTQYF
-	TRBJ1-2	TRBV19	CASSSTAGLGFNYGYTF
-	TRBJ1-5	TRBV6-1	CASSEAGGFGQPQHF
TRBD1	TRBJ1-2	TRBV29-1	CSVEAGQGGYGYTF
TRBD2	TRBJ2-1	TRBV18	CASSPGSGSSYNEQFF
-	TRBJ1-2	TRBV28	CASGGDVYGYTF
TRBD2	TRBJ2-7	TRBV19	CASSPTGTSLYEQYF
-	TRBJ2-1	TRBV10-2	CASSTGNYNEQFF
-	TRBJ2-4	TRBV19	CASSNRPAKNIQYF
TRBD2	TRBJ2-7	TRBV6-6	CASSPIAGGPEEQYF
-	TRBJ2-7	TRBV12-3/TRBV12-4	CASSFGVPYEQYF
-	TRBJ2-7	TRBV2	CASSVTSLSSEQYF
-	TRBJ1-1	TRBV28	CASTRDTLNTEAFF
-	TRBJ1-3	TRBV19	CASSMGRTGNTIYF
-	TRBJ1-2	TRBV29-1	CSAEGGVEGYTF
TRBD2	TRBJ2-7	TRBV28	CASSQKLAGVREQYF
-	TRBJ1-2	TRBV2	CASKLQQGRANYGYTF
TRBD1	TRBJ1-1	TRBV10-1	CASSESGGRAEAFF
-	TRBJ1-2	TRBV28	CASSSSGVYGYTF
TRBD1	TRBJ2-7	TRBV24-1	CATSPGQGPLRQYF
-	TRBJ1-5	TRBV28	CASSLGQINQPQHF
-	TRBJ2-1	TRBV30	CAWSVGPRGSNEQFF
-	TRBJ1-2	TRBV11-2	CASSLDFRVYPDF
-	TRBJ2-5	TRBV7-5	CARSLVGGRAQYF
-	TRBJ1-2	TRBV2	CASSETGSYGYTF
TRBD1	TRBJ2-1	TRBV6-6	CASSLGQGGNEQFF
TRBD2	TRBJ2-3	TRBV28	CASSSPVREIDDTQYF
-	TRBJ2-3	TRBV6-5	CASGGAASTDTQYF
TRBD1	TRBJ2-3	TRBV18	CASSSRTGSMDTQYF
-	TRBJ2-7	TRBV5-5	CASRPNTLQGEQYF
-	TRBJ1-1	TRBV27	CASSLRRLNTEAFF
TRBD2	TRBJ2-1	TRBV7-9	CASSLALSSGRSANEQFF
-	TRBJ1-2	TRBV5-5	CASSLGQVNYGYTF
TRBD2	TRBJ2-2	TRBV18	CASSPESGRLNGELFF
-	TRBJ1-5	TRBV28	CASLEGLAQPQHF
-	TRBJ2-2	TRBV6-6	CASSRNPGHPIRELFF
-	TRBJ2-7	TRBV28	CASSQYEARYDEQYF